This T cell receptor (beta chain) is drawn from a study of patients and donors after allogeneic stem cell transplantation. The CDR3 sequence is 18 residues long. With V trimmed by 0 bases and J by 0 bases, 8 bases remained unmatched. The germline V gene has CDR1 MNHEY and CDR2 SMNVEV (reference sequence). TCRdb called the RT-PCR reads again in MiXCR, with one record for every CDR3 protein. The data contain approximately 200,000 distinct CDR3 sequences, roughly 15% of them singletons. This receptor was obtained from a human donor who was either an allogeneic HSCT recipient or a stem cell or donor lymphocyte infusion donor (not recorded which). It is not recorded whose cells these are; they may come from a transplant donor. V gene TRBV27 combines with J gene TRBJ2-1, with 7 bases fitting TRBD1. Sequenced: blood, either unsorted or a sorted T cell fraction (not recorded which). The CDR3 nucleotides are TGTGCCAGCAGTTTATCCGACAGGGTCTTTAGCTCCTACAATGAGCAGTTCTTC. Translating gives CASSLSDRVFSSYNEQFF.